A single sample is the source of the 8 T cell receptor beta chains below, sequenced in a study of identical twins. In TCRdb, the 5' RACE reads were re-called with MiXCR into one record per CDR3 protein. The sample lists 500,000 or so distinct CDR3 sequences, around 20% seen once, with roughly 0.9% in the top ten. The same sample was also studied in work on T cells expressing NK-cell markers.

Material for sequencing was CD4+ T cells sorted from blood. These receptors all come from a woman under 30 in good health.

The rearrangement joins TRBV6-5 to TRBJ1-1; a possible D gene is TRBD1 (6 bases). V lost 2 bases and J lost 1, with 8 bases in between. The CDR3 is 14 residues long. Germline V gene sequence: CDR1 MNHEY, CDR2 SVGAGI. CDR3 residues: CASSYADRNTEAFF. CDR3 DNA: TGTGCCAGCAGTTACGCGGACAGGAACACTGAAGCTTTCTTT.

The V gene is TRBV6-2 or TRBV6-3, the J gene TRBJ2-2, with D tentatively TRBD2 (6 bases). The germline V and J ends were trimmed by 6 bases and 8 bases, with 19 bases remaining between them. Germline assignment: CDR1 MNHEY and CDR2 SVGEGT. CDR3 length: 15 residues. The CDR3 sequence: CASRQELAHVGELFF. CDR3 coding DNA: TGTGCCAGCAGACAGGAACTAGCTCACGTTGGGGAGCTGTTTTTT.

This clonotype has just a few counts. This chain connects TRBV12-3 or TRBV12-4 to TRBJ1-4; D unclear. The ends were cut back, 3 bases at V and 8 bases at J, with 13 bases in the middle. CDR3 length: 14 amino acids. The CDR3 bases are TGTGCCAGCAGTTTTCGGGGAGGGCAAGAAAAACTGTTTTTT. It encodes CASSFRGGQEKLFF.

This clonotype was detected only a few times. CDR3 loop: CASSHRGTSGSISYNEQFF. The CDR3, as DNA: TGTGCCAGCAGTCACCGAGGGACTAGCGGGAGTATCTCCTACAATGAGCAGTTCTTC. The chain uses TRBV27 and TRBJ2-1, with 14 nucleotides matching TRBD2. The germline V gene has CDR1 MNHEY and CDR2 SMNVEV (reference sequence). J lost 0 bases, V lost 5 bases, and 9 bases had no gene match. The length of the CDR3 is 19 residues.

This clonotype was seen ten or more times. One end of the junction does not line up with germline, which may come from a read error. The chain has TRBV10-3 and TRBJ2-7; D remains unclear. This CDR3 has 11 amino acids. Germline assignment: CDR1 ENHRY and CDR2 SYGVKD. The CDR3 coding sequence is TGTGCCATCAGTGACCAAACGGATCTGCACTTC. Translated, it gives CAISDQTDLHF.

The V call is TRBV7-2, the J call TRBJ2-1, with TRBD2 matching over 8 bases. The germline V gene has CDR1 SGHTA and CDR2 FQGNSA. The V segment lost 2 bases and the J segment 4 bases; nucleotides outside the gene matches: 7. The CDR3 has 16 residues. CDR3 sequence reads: CASSLKAGVRYNEQFF. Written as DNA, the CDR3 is TGTGCCAGCAGCTTAAAAGCGGGAGTAAGGTACAATGAGCAGTTCTTC.

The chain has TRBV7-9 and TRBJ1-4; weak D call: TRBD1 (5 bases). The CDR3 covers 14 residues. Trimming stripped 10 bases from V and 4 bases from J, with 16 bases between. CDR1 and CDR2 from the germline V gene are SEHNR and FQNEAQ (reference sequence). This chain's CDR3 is CATNRDGVNEKLFF. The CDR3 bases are TGTGCCACCAACCGGGACGGAGTTAATGAAAAACTGTTTTTT. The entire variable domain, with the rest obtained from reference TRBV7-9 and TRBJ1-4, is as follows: DTGVSQNPRHKITKRGQNVTFRCDPISEHNRLYWYRQTLGQGPEFLTYFQNEAQLEKSRLLSDRFSAERPKGSFSTLEIQRTEQGDSAMYLCATNRDGVNEKLFFGSGTQLSVL.

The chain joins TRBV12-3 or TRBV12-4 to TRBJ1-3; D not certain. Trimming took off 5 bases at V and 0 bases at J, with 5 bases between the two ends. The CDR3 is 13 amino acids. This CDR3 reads CASSDYSGNTIYF. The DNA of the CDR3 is TGTGCCAGCAGTGACTACTCTGGAAACACCATATATTTT.